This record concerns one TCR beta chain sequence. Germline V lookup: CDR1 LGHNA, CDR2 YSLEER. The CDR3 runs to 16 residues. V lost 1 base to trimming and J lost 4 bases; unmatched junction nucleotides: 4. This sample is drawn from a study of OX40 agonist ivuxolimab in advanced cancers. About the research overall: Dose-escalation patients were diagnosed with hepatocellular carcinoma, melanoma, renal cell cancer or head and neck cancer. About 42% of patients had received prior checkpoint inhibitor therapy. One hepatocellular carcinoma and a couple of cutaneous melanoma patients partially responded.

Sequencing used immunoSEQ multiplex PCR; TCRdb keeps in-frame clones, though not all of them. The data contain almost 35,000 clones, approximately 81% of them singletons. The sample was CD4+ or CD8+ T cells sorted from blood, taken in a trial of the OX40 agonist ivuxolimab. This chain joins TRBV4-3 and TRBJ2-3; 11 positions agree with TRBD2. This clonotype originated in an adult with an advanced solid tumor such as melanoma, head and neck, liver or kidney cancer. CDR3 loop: CASSQVGTSGADTQYF. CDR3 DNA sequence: TGCGCCAGCAGCCAAGTGGGGACTAGCGGCGCAGATACGCAGTATTTT.